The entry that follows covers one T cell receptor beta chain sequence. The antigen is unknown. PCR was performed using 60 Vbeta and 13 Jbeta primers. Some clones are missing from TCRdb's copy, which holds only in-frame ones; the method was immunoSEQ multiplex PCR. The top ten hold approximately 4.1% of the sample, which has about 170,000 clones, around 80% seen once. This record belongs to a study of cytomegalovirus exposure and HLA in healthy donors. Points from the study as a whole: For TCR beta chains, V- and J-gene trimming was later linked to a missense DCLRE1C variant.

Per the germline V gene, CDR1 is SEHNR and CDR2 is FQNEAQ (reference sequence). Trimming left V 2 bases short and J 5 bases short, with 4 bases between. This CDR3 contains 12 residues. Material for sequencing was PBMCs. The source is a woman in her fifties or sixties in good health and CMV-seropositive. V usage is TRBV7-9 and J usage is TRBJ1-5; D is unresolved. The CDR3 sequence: CASSLSYQPQHF. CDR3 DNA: TGTGCCAGCAGCTTATCGTATCAGCCCCAGCATTTT.